The rows below give T cell receptor beta chains drawn from one sample of a study of shared clonotypes between healthy human individuals. Profiled with immunoSEQ multiplex PCR; TCRdb holds only in-frame clones, not every one. The table lists around 1,000,000 clones, around 77% of them singletons. The sequencing input was memory CD4+ T cells from PBMCs. The receptors shown here come from a man aged 18 to 29 in good health. Some clones in this sample may be carry-over from other donors' samples. Both conserved end residues are part of each CDR3. The D gene is left open where the match is weak. Some rows mark clone size as missing; the rest say once, few, many or name a class of expanded clone.

d_call: NA
clone_size: NA
j_call: TRBJ2-4
v_call: TRBV5-4
cdr3_nt: TGTGCCAGCAGCACCGGGACTCAGTCTGCCAAAAACATTCAGTACTTC
cdr3_aa: CASSTGTQSAKNIQYF

d_call: TRBD1
clone_size: NA
j_call: TRBJ1-2
v_call: TRBV10-3
cdr3_nt: TGTGCCATCAGTGAGTCCCGAACAGGGGGCGAAAGGGGCTACACCTTC
cdr3_aa: CAISESRTGGERGYTF

d_call: NA
clone_size: NA
j_call: TRBJ2-1
v_call: TRBV6-6
cdr3_nt: TGTGCCAGCAGTTACTTCGATCAGGATGAGCAGTTCTTC
cdr3_aa: CASSYFDQDEQFF

d_call: TRBD1
clone_size: NA
j_call: TRBJ2-3
v_call: TRBV19
cdr3_nt: TGTGCCAGTAGTACCCCCGGGACAGGGAGCACAGATACGCAGTATTTT
cdr3_aa: CASSTPGTGSTDTQYF

d_call: NA
clone_size: NA
j_call: TRBJ2-5
v_call: TRBV7-2
cdr3_nt: TGTGCCAGCAGCCCCCAAGGGAACATGCGGCTCCGGACCCAGTACTTC
cdr3_aa: CASSPQGNMRLRTQYF

d_call: TRBD1
clone_size: NA
j_call: TRBJ2-7
v_call: TRBV18
cdr3_nt: TGTGCCAGCTCGTTCGACAGGGTTTACGAGCAGTACTTC
cdr3_aa: CASSFDRVYEQYF

d_call: NA
clone_size: NA
j_call: TRBJ1-1
v_call: TRBV4-3
cdr3_nt: TGCGCCAGCAGCCAAGATGGCCATAACACTGAAGCTTTCTTT
cdr3_aa: CASSQDGHNTEAFF

d_call: NA
clone_size: NA
j_call: TRBJ2-7
v_call: TRBV18
cdr3_nt: TGTGCCAGCTCACCCTCCGGGAAGACCGAATGGTACGAGCAGTACTTC
cdr3_aa: CASSPSGKTEWYEQYF

d_call: TRBD1
clone_size: NA
j_call: TRBJ2-3
v_call: TRBV5-1
cdr3_nt: TGCGCCAGCAGCTTAGATCCAGGGGGTAGTGGGGCAGATACGCAGTATTTT
cdr3_aa: CASSLDPGGSGADTQYF

d_call: NA
clone_size: NA
j_call: TRBJ1-2
v_call: TRBV15
cdr3_nt: TGTGCCACCAGCAGGGTAGGGACGCGATACTACACCTTC
cdr3_aa: CATSRVGTRYYTF

d_call: NA
clone_size: NA
j_call: TRBJ1-3
v_call: TRBV18
cdr3_nt: TGTGCCAGCTCACCAGGGGTCCAAGGAAACACCATATATTTT
cdr3_aa: CASSPGVQGNTIYF

d_call: NA
clone_size: NA
j_call: TRBJ1-2
v_call: TRBV28
cdr3_nt: TGTGCCAGCAGCCTGGACGGACCCTATGGCTACACCTTC
cdr3_aa: CASSLDGPYGYTF

d_call: NA
clone_size: NA
j_call: TRBJ2-1
v_call: TRBV4-1
cdr3_nt: TGCGCCAGCAGCCAAGATTTCTACAATGAGCAGTTCTTC
cdr3_aa: CASSQDFYNEQFF

d_call: NA
clone_size: NA
j_call: TRBJ2-2
v_call: TRBV5-6
cdr3_nt: TGTGCCAGCAGCTTGGGGCGGAACACCGGGGAGCTGTTTTTT
cdr3_aa: CASSLGRNTGELFF

d_call: NA
clone_size: NA
j_call: TRBJ2-3
v_call: TRBV6-5
cdr3_nt: TGTGCCAGCAGTTACAGGTGGAGGTATACAGATACGCAGTATTTT
cdr3_aa: CASSYRWRYTDTQYF

d_call: NA
clone_size: NA
j_call: TRBJ2-5
v_call: TRBV2
cdr3_nt: TGTGCCAGCAGGCCCTCCGGGACCCAAGGGACCCAGTACTTC
cdr3_aa: CASRPSGTQGTQYF

d_call: NA
clone_size: many
j_call: TRBJ1-1
v_call: TRBV28
cdr3_nt: TGTGCCAGCAGTCGGCTTACCGGGATCACTGAAGCTTTCTTT
cdr3_aa: CASSRLTGITEAFF

d_call: TRBD1
clone_size: NA
j_call: TRBJ2-1
v_call: TRBV30
cdr3_nt: TGTGCCTGGAGTGATATTTCAGGGGGCAATGAGCAGTTCTTC
cdr3_aa: CAWSDISGGNEQFF

d_call: NA
clone_size: once
j_call: TRBJ1-4
v_call: TRBV15
cdr3_nt: TGTGCCACCAGCAGAGAGGGGGGCACTAATGAAAAACTGTTTTTT
cdr3_aa: CATSREGGTNEKLFF

d_call: NA
clone_size: NA
j_call: TRBJ2-1
v_call: TRBV27
cdr3_nt: TGTGCCAGCAGTTTCTCGGGAGCGAATGAGCAGTTCTTC
cdr3_aa: CASSFSGANEQFF

d_call: TRBD1
clone_size: NA
j_call: TRBJ2-7
v_call: TRBV11-1
cdr3_nt: TGTGCCAGCAGCACAGGGACAGGGGACCGCTACGAGCAGTACTTC
cdr3_aa: CASSTGTGDRYEQYF

d_call: TRBD2
clone_size: NA
j_call: TRBJ2-7
v_call: TRBV7-8
cdr3_nt: TGTGCCAGCAGCTTAGTTCGGACTAGCGGGTACTCCTACGAGCAGTACTTC
cdr3_aa: CASSLVRTSGYSYEQYF

d_call: NA
clone_size: NA
j_call: TRBJ2-5
v_call: TRBV29-1
cdr3_nt: TGCAGCGTTGCGGGGGCCCCAGAGACCCAGTACTTC
cdr3_aa: CSVAGAPETQYF

d_call: NA
clone_size: NA
j_call: TRBJ2-1
v_call: TRBV7-3
cdr3_nt: TGTGCCAGCAGCTTATCGGCCAATGAGCAGTTCTTC
cdr3_aa: CASSLSANEQFF

d_call: NA
clone_size: NA
j_call: TRBJ1-1
v_call: TRBV19
cdr3_nt: TGTGCCAGTAGTATGAGGGTTTTAGTCACTGAAGCTTTCTTT
cdr3_aa: CASSMRVLVTEAFF

d_call: TRBD1
clone_size: NA
j_call: TRBJ2-7
v_call: TRBV28
cdr3_nt: TGTGCCAGCAGTTCGACAGGGGGGGCCTACTACGAGCAGTACTTC
cdr3_aa: CASSSTGGAYYEQYF

d_call: NA
clone_size: NA
j_call: TRBJ1-5
v_call: TRBV21-1
cdr3_nt: TGTGCCAGCCGACCGGTTCAAAATTGGAGCAATCAGCCCCAGCATTTT
cdr3_aa: CASRPVQNWSNQPQHF

d_call: NA
clone_size: few
j_call: TRBJ2-2
v_call: TRBV2
cdr3_nt: TGTGCCAGCAGTGAAGGCTGGGGGCTGGGGGAGCTGTTTTTT
cdr3_aa: CASSEGWGLGELFF

d_call: TRBD2
clone_size: NA
j_call: TRBJ2-1
v_call: TRBV7-3
cdr3_nt: TGTGCCAGCAGCTTATCCGGGACTAGCGGGAGATACGAGCAGTTCTTC
cdr3_aa: CASSLSGTSGRYEQFF

d_call: NA
clone_size: NA
j_call: TRBJ2-7
v_call: TRBV25-1
cdr3_nt: TGTGCCAGCGGACGGGACTCCCCTTACGAGCAGTACTTC
cdr3_aa: CASGRDSPYEQYF

d_call: TRBD1
clone_size: NA
j_call: TRBJ1-2
v_call: TRBV7-2
cdr3_nt: TGTGCCAGCAGACCCCCCGGGACAGGGGAAGGTGGCTACACCTTC
cdr3_aa: CASRPPGTGEGGYTF

d_call: NA
clone_size: NA
j_call: TRBJ2-3
v_call: TRBV29-1
cdr3_nt: TGCAGCGCCGGGACACTCACCACAGATACGCAGTATTTT
cdr3_aa: CSAGTLTTDTQYF

d_call: NA
clone_size: NA
j_call: TRBJ2-3
v_call: TRBV7-3
cdr3_nt: TGTGCCAGCAGCTTCATGGGGTTAAGAGATACGCAGTATTTT
cdr3_aa: CASSFMGLRDTQYF

d_call: TRBD2
clone_size: NA
j_call: TRBJ2-2
v_call: TRBV11-1
cdr3_nt: TGTGCCAGCAGCCCCCCGACTAGCTACAGCGGGGAGCTGTTTTTT
cdr3_aa: CASSPPTSYSGELFF

d_call: NA
clone_size: NA
j_call: TRBJ2-5
v_call: TRBV19
cdr3_nt: TGTGCCAGTAGTCTAAGTGGGTCATGGGAGACCCAGTACTTC
cdr3_aa: CASSLSGSWETQYF

d_call: NA
clone_size: NA
j_call: TRBJ1-1
v_call: TRBV11-2
cdr3_nt: TGTGCCAGCAGCCCTGAGGGTCCGGCTCGGGCTTTCTTT
cdr3_aa: CASSPEGPARAFF

d_call: NA
clone_size: NA
j_call: TRBJ2-3
v_call: TRBV5-4
cdr3_nt: TGTGCCAGCAGCTTGAATCGGGGCACAGATACGCAGTATTTT
cdr3_aa: CASSLNRGTDTQYF

d_call: NA
clone_size: NA
j_call: TRBJ1-6
v_call: TRBV27
cdr3_nt: TGTGCCAGCAGCTCAATGGGTGTCCGGACCCTAAAGCATAATTCACCCCTCCACTTT
cdr3_aa: CASSSMGVRTLKHNSPLHF

d_call: NA
clone_size: NA
j_call: TRBJ2-7
v_call: TRBV11-3
cdr3_nt: TGTGCCAGCAGCTTAGATCCTAGCAGCTACGAGCAGTACTTC
cdr3_aa: CASSLDPSSYEQYF

d_call: NA
clone_size: NA
j_call: TRBJ1-2
v_call: TRBV4-3
cdr3_nt: TGCGCCAGCAGCCAATCCCTGCTAGCTAACTATGGCTACACCTTC
cdr3_aa: CASSQSLLANYGYTF

d_call: NA
clone_size: NA
j_call: TRBJ2-3
v_call: TRBV9
cdr3_nt: TGTGCCAGCAGCGTGGGGCTTCGGGCAGATACGCAGTATTTT
cdr3_aa: CASSVGLRADTQYF

d_call: NA
clone_size: once
j_call: TRBJ2-7
v_call: TRBV2
cdr3_nt: TGTGCCAGCAGTATTAAGGGTCGTCGCGAGCAGTACTTC
cdr3_aa: CASSIKGRREQYF

d_call: NA
clone_size: many
j_call: TRBJ2-1
v_call: TRBV4-1
cdr3_nt: TGCGCCAGCAGCCCCTTACGCGGCGAGCAGTTCTTC
cdr3_aa: CASSPLRGEQFF

d_call: NA
clone_size: NA
j_call: TRBJ1-5
v_call: TRBV27
cdr3_nt: TGTGCCAGCAGTTTCAGCCGAACTCAGCCCCAGCATTTT
cdr3_aa: CASSFSRTQPQHF